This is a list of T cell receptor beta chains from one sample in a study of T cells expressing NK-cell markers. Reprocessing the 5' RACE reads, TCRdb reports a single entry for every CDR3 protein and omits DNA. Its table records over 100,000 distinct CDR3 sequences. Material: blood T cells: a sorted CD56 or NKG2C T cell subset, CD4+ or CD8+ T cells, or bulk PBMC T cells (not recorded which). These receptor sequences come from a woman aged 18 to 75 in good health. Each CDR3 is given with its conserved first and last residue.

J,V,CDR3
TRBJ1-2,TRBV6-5,CASSYSLAFRGGYTF
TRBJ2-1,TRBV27,CASSAGLAVGSSYNEQFF
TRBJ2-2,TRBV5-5,CASSLRWEPFDGELFF
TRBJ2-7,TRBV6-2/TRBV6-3,CASSYLRTSGNYEQYF
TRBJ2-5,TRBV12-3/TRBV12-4,CASRPTSGGPSLQETQYF
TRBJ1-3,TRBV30,CAWDFTGMGEAGNTIYF
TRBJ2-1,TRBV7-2,CASSFGLAGGYEQFF
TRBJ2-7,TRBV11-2,CASSFGGGGYEQYF
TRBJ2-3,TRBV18,CASSPYGGGGTDTQYF
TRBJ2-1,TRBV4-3,CASSSSLAGEYNVQFF
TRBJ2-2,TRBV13,CASSSQVPGQRGDGELFF
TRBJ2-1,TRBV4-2,CASSQPFDSYNEQFF
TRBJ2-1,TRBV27,CASSLIEWLGGGTEQFF
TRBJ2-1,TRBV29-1,CSVVGGTSGYNEQFF
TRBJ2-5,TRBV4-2,CASSPGTVRTPPQETQYF
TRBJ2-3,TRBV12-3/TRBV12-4,CASGLPSGGADTQYF
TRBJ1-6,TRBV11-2,CASSLSPGGWNSPLHF
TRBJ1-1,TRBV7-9,CASSLEPGQGPNTEAFF
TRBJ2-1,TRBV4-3,CASSQHTGNHNEQFF
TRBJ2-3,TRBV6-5,CASSYSRGSGTDTQYF
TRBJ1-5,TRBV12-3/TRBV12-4,CASSLGDLVQPQHF
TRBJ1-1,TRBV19,CASSIRSGGNTEAFF